The sequence of this T cell receptor (beta chain) was determined in a study of T cells in Graves' hyperthyroidism and ophthalmopathy. This clonotype was seen a few times. Used for diagnoses were clinical symptoms, serum thyroxine and TRAb, thyroid ultrasound and orbital computed tomography. What was amplified from RNA transcripts were TCR beta CDR3 regions. The primer set for the first-round RT-PCR of the TCR CDR3 was HTBI. Each CDR3 protein is one row after TCRdb ran MiXCR on the multiplex PCR reads. The sample yields around 360,000 distinct CDR3 sequences, approximately 16% seen once. Trimming removed 5 bases at V and 1 base at J, with 12 bases between. The CDR3 loop spans 13 amino acids. The germline CDR1 and CDR2 sequences are SQVTM and ANQGSEA.

The chain couples TRBV29-1 to TRBJ2-7; maybe TRBD1 (6 bases). The receptor was derived from a woman aged 60-75 years with Graves' ophthalmopathy. Sequenced sample: blood. CDR3 region: CSVYSDRSYEQYF. In nucleotides, the CDR3 is TGCAGCGTTTACTCCGACAGGTCCTACGAGCAGTACTTC.